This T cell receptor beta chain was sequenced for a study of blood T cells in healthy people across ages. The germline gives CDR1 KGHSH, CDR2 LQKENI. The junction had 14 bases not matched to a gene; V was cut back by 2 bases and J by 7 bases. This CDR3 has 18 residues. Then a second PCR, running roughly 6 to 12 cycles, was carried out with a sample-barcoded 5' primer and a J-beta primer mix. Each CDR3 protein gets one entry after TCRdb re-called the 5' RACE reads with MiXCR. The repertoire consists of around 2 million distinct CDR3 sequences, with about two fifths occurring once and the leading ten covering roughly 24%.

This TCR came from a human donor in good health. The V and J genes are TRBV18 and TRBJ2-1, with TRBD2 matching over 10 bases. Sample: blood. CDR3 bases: TGTGCCAGCTCACCAAAGGACCCCCAGCGGGGGGGCACGAATGAGCAGTTCTTC. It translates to CASSPKDPQRGGTNEQFF.